Below, one T cell receptor (beta chain) is given with its context. No antigen is known for it. The entry originates in a study of T cells expressing NK-cell markers (dated by TCRdb to about 2020). As for the study more broadly: In sorted CD3+CD56+NKG2C+, CD3+CD56+NKG2C- and CD3+CD56-NKG2C+ T-cell subsets from several donors, TCR beta-chain repertoires were profiled. Libraries were sequenced as 2 x 150 bp reads on Illumina HiSeq 2000/2500, MiSeq or NextSeq. Randomly selected healthy volunteers, three men and five women, were used as the eight sequenced donors. Seven of the eight sequenced donors were HCMV-seropositive and one was HCMV-seronegative.

A commercial ELISA kit detecting HCMV-specific IgG in serum was used to determine HCMV serostatus. Peripheral blood mononuclear cells were isolated from blood by Ficoll density gradient centrifugation. General study outcomes and caveats: In six donors, the dominant CD3+CD56+NKG2C+ clonotypes were among the top 10 CD8+ clonotypes and accounted for roughly 1.0-8% of CD8+ T cells. Those dominant clonotypes were again the most abundant among CD3+CD56-NKG2C+ cells in several donors, at about 25-60.1%. It remained unclear whether the expanded NKG2C-expressing T cell clones were specific for HCMV antigens.

CDR1 and CDR2, per the germline V gene, are LGHNA and YNFKEQ. The CDR3 numbers 15 residues from cysteine through phenylalanine. DNA was not recorded. Sequencing instrument: Illumina HiSeq 2000. The TCR beta cDNA libraries were made using 5'RACE template switching, a step that added both a universal primer site and unique molecular identifiers. cDNA synthesis was primed from the TCR beta constant segment, followed by two successive PCR amplification steps. The authors processed their data as follows. Reads were demultiplexed and grouped by UMI with MIGEC, and clonotypes were assembled and quantified with MiTCR. Only TCR cDNA sequences supported by at least two reads were kept to exclude erroneous sequences. The tcR package was used for downstream repertoire analysis, and clonotypes were matched between fractions using CDR3 nucleotide sequence together with V segment. VDJmatch was used to annotate antigen specificity against VDJdb, with one amino acid substitution in CDR3 allowed. TCRdb reprocessed the reads, reporting each CDR3 protein sequence once and no DNA. The V and J calls here are based on TCRdb, not the publication. The sample has about 160,000 distinct CDR3 sequences on record. Of the sample, over 20% falls within the top ten clones.

Sequencing used blood T cells: a sorted CD56 or NKG2C T cell subset, CD4+ or CD8+ T cells, or bulk PBMC T cells (not recorded which). The chain joins TRBV4-2 to TRBJ1-1; lacking DNA, the TRBD1 call made by TCRdb goes unchecked. The sequence derives from a man between 18 and 69 years old in good health. The encoded CDR3 is CASSHPTGMNTEAFF.